A single sample gave rise to the 10 T cell receptor beta chains below, sequenced in a study of T cell clonality in common variable immunodeficiency. Clones were sequenced by immunoSEQ multiplex PCR, and TCRdb holds only the in-frame ones, with some missing. The sample gives tens of thousands of clones, none seen only once, and the top ten clones hold about 1.5%. Sample: peripheral blood mononuclear cells. The source is a person between 18 and 75 years old in good health.

This clone was recorded at least ten times. The part of the CDR3 DNA that was read is TGTGCCAGCAGGTCCGGGACACCCCCCGGCCCTTACGAG. Its protein is CASRSGTPPGPYE. The CDR3, in full, reads CASRSGTPPGPYEQYF. The V and J genes are TRBV6-2 or TRBV6-3 and TRBJ2-7, with D perhaps TRBD1 (6 bases). The sequence runs out 3 residues before the end of the CDR3; the remainder is reconstructed from the germline J gene. This CDR3 has 16 amino acids. The V gene's germline CDR1 is MNHEY and CDR2 SVGEGT. V dropped 6 bases and J dropped 4 bases, with 22 bases sitting between them.

This clone was found many times. The read stops 3 residues short of the end of the CDR3; the missing end is completed from the germline J gene. The V call is TRBV12-3 or TRBV12-4, the J call TRBJ2-7; D ambiguous. The CDR3 contains 14 residues. V was trimmed by 4 bases and J by 3 bases, leaving 13 bases between them. The CDR3 DNA, read in part, is TGTGCCAGCAGTTATCGGCCAGGAAACTACGAG. This translates into CASSYRPGNYE. The entire CDR3 protein reads CASSYRPGNYEQYF.

In its sample, this clone was seen many times. The read comes to an end 3 residues before the CDR3 does, leaving the germline J gene to fill in the end. The chain combines TRBV20-1 with TRBJ1-2; weak D call: TRBD1 (5 bases). V was cut by 0 bases and J by 4 bases, with 21 bases left in between. Germline V gives CDR1 DFQATT, CDR2 SNEGSKA (reference sequence). This CDR3 comprises 17 residues. The CDR3 sequence: CSARDFSSDSAFYGYTF. Partial CDR3 DNA: TGCAGTGCTAGAGATTTTTCAAGTGACAGCGCTTTCTATGGC.

Ten or more counts support this clone. The CDR3 goes on 3 residues after the read ends, and that part is filled in from the germline J gene. The rearrangement joins TRBV5-4 to TRBJ1-2, with 8 bases lining up with TRBD1. The CDR3 runs to 13 residues. In germline, CDR1 is SGHNT, CDR2 YYREEE (reference sequence). The CDR3: CASSLDRVGGYTF. CDR3 DNA (partial): TGTGCCAGCAGCCTGGACAGGGTAGGCGGC.

The sample holds many counts of this clone. The read terminates 3 residues before the CDR3 end, so the remaining end is supplied by the germline J gene. The rearrangement uses TRBV19 and TRBJ2-1; 8 bases line up with TRBD1. CDR3 length: 19 amino acids. From germline, CDR1 is LNHDA and CDR2 SQIVND (reference sequence). V was pared by 4 bases and J by 4 bases, with 18 bases of the junction left unmatched. The CDR3 here is CASSTRQGLSLSFYNEQFF. The CDR3 DNA, read in part, is TGTGCCAGTAGTACCCGACAGGGGTTGAGCCTATCATTTTACAATGAG.

This clone was seen many times. The CDR3 loop reads CSAMRGRNEQYF. CDR3 DNA, as far as it was read: TGCAGTGCTATGCGGGGCAGAAACGAG. The chain joins TRBV20-1 to TRBJ2-7; D might be TRBD2 (6 bases). The read falls 3 residues short of the CDR3 end, and the missing part is taken from the germline J gene. This CDR3 spans 12 amino acids. Germline V gene sequence: CDR1 DFQATT, CDR2 SNEGSKA (reference sequence). Trimming shortened V by 4 bases and J by 5 bases, and 12 bases separated the two germline ends.

This clone occurred many times. The read stops 3 residues short of the end of the CDR3; the missing end is completed from the germline J gene. The chain couples TRBV28 to TRBJ1-4; no reliable D call. Germline assignment: CDR1 MDHEN and CDR2 SYDVKM. Between the trimmed V and J ends, which lost 4 bases and 4 bases, there was a span of 10 bases. This CDR3 comprises 14 residues. Here the CDR3 reads CASSSSSSNEKLFF. The CDR3 DNA, read in part, is TGTGCCAGCAGTTCGAGCTCAAGTAATGAAAAA. Full variable domain (remainder filled in from reference TRBV28 and TRBJ1-4): DVKVTQSSRYLVKRTGEKVFLECVQDMDHENMFWYRQDPGLGLRLIYFSYDVKMKEKGDIPEGYSVSREKKERFSLILESASTNQTSMYLCASSSSSSNEKLFFGSGTQLSVL.

This clone came up many times. The read falls 3 residues short of the CDR3 end, and the missing part is taken from the germline J gene. The chain carries TRBV11-3 and TRBJ2-5; 7 bases map to TRBD2. CDR1 is SGHNT and CDR2 is YENEEA in the germline V gene. The CDR3 runs 15 residues. The trim removed 0 bases at V and 5 bases at J, leaving 6 bases unmatched. This chain's CDR3 is CASSLEVAGGETQYF. CDR3 DNA, as far as it was read: TGTGCCAGCAGCTTAGAGGTAGCGGGTGGGGAGACC.

Many counts were recorded for this clone. With the read ending 3 residues before the CDR3 end, the germline J gene is used to fill in that end. The V and J genes are TRBV7-2 and TRBJ1-4; possible D gene TRBD1, 6 bases. The CDR3 spans 13 residues. The germline V gene has CDR1 SGHTA and CDR2 FQGNSA. CDR3 loop: CASSLAGAQKLFF. Partial CDR3 DNA: TGTGCCAGCAGCTTAGCGGGGGCCCAGAAA.

This clone was counted many times. The CDR3 end lies 3 residues beyond the end of the read and is filled in from the germline J gene. The same CDR3 is also encoded by other DNA sequences in this sample. The gene calls are TRBV6-2 or TRBV6-3 and TRBJ2-3; D remains ambiguous. V was shortened by 4 bases and J by 4 bases, with 6 bases between the two germline ends. This CDR3 is built from 12 residues. From germline, CDR1 is MNHEY and CDR2 SVGEGT. The DNA read from the CDR3 is TGTGCCAGCAGTTTCTTAGCAGATACG. It codes for CASSFLADT. The full CDR3 protein is CASSFLADTQYF.